This T cell receptor (beta chain) came from a study of shared T cell receptors in the human thymus. Produced via immunoSEQ multiplex PCR; TCRdb's table is partial and in-frame only. Seen here are hundreds of thousands of clones, more than 75% observed once, and the top ten hold around 0.0099%. V lost 7 bases, J lost 4 bases, and 14 bases lay in between. The CDR3 sequence is 14 residues long. The germline gives CDR1 WNHNN, CDR2 SYGVQD (reference sequence). These same records also appear under a second study, on human thymus T cells. From that second work: Thymus specimens were resections from corrective heart surgery. Apparent bias marked the V and J gene usage of thymic and blood repertoires.

The receptor's source is a boy under two years old with a congenital heart defect. The gene calls are TRBV10-1 and TRBJ1-5; a possible D gene is TRBD1 (6 bases). The sequenced sample was thymocytes. In nucleotides, the CDR3 is TGCGCCAGCACCCTGTGCCAGGGGAATCAGCCCCAGCATTTT. Translation gives CASTLCQGNQPQHF.